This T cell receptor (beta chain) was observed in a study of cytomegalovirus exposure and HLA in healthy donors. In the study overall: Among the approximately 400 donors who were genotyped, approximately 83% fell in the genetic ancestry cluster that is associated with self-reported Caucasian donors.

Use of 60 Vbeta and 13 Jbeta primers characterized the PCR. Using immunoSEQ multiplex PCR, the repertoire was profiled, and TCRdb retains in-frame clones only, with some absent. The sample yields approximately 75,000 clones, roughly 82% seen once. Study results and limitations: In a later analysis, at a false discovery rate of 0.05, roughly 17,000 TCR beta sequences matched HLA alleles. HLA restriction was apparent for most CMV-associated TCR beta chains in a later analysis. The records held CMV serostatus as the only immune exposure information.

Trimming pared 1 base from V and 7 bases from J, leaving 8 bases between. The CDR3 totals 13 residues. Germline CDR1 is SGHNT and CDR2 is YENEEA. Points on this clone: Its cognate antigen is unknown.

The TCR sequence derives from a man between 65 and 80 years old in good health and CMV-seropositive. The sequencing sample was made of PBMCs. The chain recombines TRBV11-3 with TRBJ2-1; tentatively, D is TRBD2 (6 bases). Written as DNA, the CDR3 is TGTGCCAGCAGCTTAGTGGGAGGAAATGAGCAGTTCTTC. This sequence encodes CASSLVGGNEQFF. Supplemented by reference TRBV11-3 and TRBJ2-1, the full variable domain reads EAGVVQSPRYKIIEKKQPVAFWCNPISGHNTLYWYLQNLGQGPELLIRYENEEAVDDSQLPKDRFSAERLKGVDSTLKIQPAELGDSAVYLCASSLVGGNEQFFGPGTRLTVL.